This TCR beta chain was documented in a study of OX40 agonist ivuxolimab in advanced cancers. Some background on the complete study: The costimulatory receptor OX40 (CD134) was targeted by ivuxolimab, a fully human IgG2 agonistic monoclonal antibody. Intravenous ivuxolimab was administered to patients every 2 weeks at six dose levels: 0.01, 0.1, 0.3, 1.5, 3 and 10 mg/kg. Of the approximately 54 dose-escalation patients, hepatocellular carcinoma was present in 19, melanoma in approximately 15, renal cell carcinoma in 9 and head and neck cancer in 9. The dose-escalation cohort was around 83% male with a mean age of approximately 60 years, ranging from roughly 20 to 80. Prior anti-PD-1, anti-PD-L1 or anti-CTLA-4 therapy was permitted, and 30% to 45% of dose-escalation patients had received checkpoint inhibitors. Partial responses occurred in three dose-escalation patients: two with cutaneous melanoma and one with hepatocellular carcinoma. The purpose of peripheral TCRbeta sequencing was to test whether ivuxolimab changed TCR sequence diversity and led to clonal T-cell expansion. The paper describes the monotherapy dose-escalation part (N of about 54 patients) of the phase I trial of ivuxolimab. Points the paper makes about the study in general: In the 0.1-3.0 mg/kg groups, partial responders were among the patients with the lowest normalized peripheral clonal expansion, particularly in CD8+ T cells. Clonal expansion of both CD4+ and CD8+ blood T cells was observed from baseline to week 6 at doses 0.1 to 3.0 mg/kg. Low levels of normalized T-cell clonal expansion were also seen in some nonresponding patients. On average, CD8+ T cells showed more expanded clones than CD4+ T cells after ivuxolimab. Which antigens the clonally expanded peripheral T cells were specific for was not determined.

Genomic DNA was extracted from sorted cells for sequencing of the TCRbeta CDR3 region. TCRbeta CDR3 regions were sequenced using the immunoSEQ Assay. Held by TCRdb, this immuneACCESS table contains in-frame sequences only and omits some clones. Under half of the omission traces to an unresolved V gene where checked; the cause of the rest is unknown. This sample has 83,000 or so clones in its table, and approximately 88% of those were observed once. About 7% of the sample comes from the top ten. The trial excluded patients who had a history of autoimmune disease or who were on systemic immunosuppression. Peripheral blood for TCR sequencing was drawn from every dose cohort at baseline, at cycle 4 day 1 and at cycle 7 day 1. The samples were drawn from a first-in-human, open-label, multicenter phase I dose-escalation trial of ivuxolimab. Adults with locally advanced or metastatic head and neck squamous cell, hepatocellular, melanoma or renal cell carcinoma were enrolled in the trial. Before TCR sequencing, CD4+ T cells and CD8+ T cells were sorted from peripheral blood as separate populations.

V is cut back by 4 bases and J by 1 base, with 11 bases in the junction unmatched. The CDR1 and CDR2 encoded by the germline V gene (reference sequence) are SEHNR and FQNEAQ. The CDR3 has 17 amino acids, counting the end cysteine and phenylalanine. Kept here is only the CDR3 DNA, which spans 51 bases and is read in frame from base 1. On this clone: Its antigen is not yet known. There are no base qualities to consult, and no much larger clone falls within one base.

The receptor chain draws on TRBV7-9 and TRBJ2-7; TRBD1 lines up with 9 middle nucleotides. The sequencing here drew on CD4+ or CD8+ T cells sorted from blood, taken in a trial of the OX40 agonist ivuxolimab. This receptor was taken from an adult with an advanced solid tumor such as melanoma, head and neck, liver or kidney cancer. In nucleotide form, the sequence is TGTGCCAGCAGCTCACATGTGGACAGGGGAAAATCCTACGAGCAGTACTTC. This is translated as CASSSHVDRGKSYEQYF.